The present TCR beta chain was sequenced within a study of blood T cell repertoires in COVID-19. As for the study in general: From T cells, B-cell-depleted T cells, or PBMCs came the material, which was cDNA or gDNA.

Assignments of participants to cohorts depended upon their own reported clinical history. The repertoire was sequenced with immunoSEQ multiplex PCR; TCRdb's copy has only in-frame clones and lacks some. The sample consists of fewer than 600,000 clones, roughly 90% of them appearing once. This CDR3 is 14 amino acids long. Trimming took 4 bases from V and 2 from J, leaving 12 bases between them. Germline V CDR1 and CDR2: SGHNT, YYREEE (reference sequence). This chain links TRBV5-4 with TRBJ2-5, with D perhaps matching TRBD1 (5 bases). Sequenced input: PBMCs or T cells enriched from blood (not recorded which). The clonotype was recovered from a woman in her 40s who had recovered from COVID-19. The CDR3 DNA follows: TGTGCCAGCAGCCATCAGACAGAACAAGAGACCCAGTACTTC. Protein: CASSHQTEQETQYF.